A selection of T cell receptor beta chains follows, all from one sample in a study of blood T cell repertoires in COVID-19. Sequencing was performed with immunoSEQ multiplex PCR; in TCRdb, only in-frame clones are kept and a portion is missing. The sample has about 34,000 clones, around 80% seen once. The sample taken for sequencing was peripheral blood. These receptors came from a woman between 55 and 75 years old with acute or convalescent COVID-19. The CDR3 runs from the conserved cysteine through the conserved F or W. Each record gives: clone size, V gene, J gene, D gene, CDR3 protein, CDR3 DNA. A D gene is named only where the DNA matches it firmly. Part of the rows lack a size; the others show once, few, many or a class for expanded clones.

>NA|TRBV5-1|TRBJ2-5|TRBD1
CASKLSPGQWPSNQETQYF
TGCGCCAGCAAACTCAGTCCGGGACAGTGGCCGAGTAACCAAGAGACCCAGTACTTC
>few|TRBV7-8|TRBJ2-3|TRBD2
CASSYSLSGGAGDTQYF
TGTGCCAGCAGTTATTCCCTATCCGGGGGGGCAGGAGATACGCAGTATTTT
>NA|TRBV6-6|TRBJ1-5|TRBD1
CASSGTGGHQPQHF
TGTGCCAGCAGCGGAACAGGGGGCCATCAGCCCCAGCATTTT
>NA|TRBV7-9|TRBJ2-7|TRBD1
CASSFQIPGQGRHEQYF
TGTGCCAGCAGCTTCCAGATTCCGGGACAGGGTCGCCACGAGCAGTACTTC
>NA|TRBV19|TRBJ2-6|NA
CASSIGSSGANVLTF
TGTGCCAGTAGTATCGGTAGCTCTGGGGCCAACGTCCTGACTTTC
>once|TRBV19|TRBJ1-1|NA
CASSQGLSDTEAFF
TGTGCCAGTAGTCAGGGACTGTCTGACACTGAAGCTTTCTTT
>few|TRBV19|TRBJ1-1|NA
CASSIVPQGLNTEAFF
TGTGCCAGTAGTATAGTTCCCCAGGGTTTGAACACTGAAGCTTTCTTT
>NA|TRBV27|TRBJ2-4|TRBD1
CASSLGQGAAKNIQYF
TGTGCCAGCAGTCTTGGACAGGGGGCAGCCAAAAACATTCAGTACTTC
>NA|TRBV19|TRBJ1-5|NA
CASRLEGYSNQPQHF
TGTGCCAGTCGCCTTGAGGGATATAGCAATCAGCCCCAGCATTTT
>medium-sized|TRBV6-5|TRBJ1-2|TRBD1
CASSYGTTGAHGYTF
TGTGCCAGCAGTTACGGGACGACAGGGGCCCATGGCTACACCTTC
>NA|TRBV3-1/TRBV3-2|TRBJ1-1|TRBD1
CASSQSRTGLNTEAFF
TGTGCCAGCAGCCAAAGTCGGACAGGGTTGAACACTGAAGCTTTCTTT
>NA|TRBV6-6|TRBJ1-4|TRBD1
CASSHRQGHEKLFF
TGTGCCAGCAGCCATCGACAGGGACATGAAAAACTGTTTTTT
>NA|TRBV5-8|TRBJ2-1|TRBD2
CASSSRSSGDDNEQFF
TGTGCCAGCAGCTCCCGTTCTAGCGGGGATGACAATGAGCAGTTCTTC
>NA|TRBV25-1|TRBJ2-3|NA
CASSEPSRGDTQYF
TGTGCCAGCAGCGAACCGTCCCGGGGAGATACGCAGTATTTT
>NA|TRBV24-1|TRBJ2-4|NA
CATSPGVGNIQYF
TGTGCCACCAGTCCAGGGGTAGGAAACATTCAGTACTTC
>NA|TRBV19|TRBJ2-7|TRBD1
CASSIMDRAYEQYF
TGTGCCAGTAGTATCATGGACAGGGCCTACGAGCAGTACTTC
>NA|TRBV10-1|TRBJ2-2|NA
CASSESWPDQTGELFF
TGCGCCAGCAGTGAATCCTGGCCTGATCAAACCGGGGAGCTGTTTTTT
>NA|TRBV18|TRBJ1-4|NA
CASSPLLTNEKLFF
TGTGCCAGCTCACCTTTACTAACTAATGAAAAACTGTTTTTT
>NA|TRBV28|TRBJ2-4|NA
CASSLSGVLAKNIQYF
TGTGCCAGCAGTTTATCCGGGGTACTAGCCAAAAACATTCAGTACTTC
>few|TRBV2|TRBJ1-1|NA
CASSVGAGTEAFF
TGTGCCAGCAGTGTAGGGGCGGGGACTGAAGCTTTCTTT
>NA|TRBV28|TRBJ1-5|NA
CASNLREPNQPQHF
TGTGCCAGCAACCTCAGGGAACCCAATCAGCCCCAGCATTTT
>NA|TRBV27|TRBJ1-6|TRBD1
CASSQFTPGQGLNSPLHF
TGTGCCAGCAGCCAGTTTACCCCTGGACAGGGGCTAAATTCACCCCTCCACTTT
>NA|TRBV27|TRBJ1-6|NA
CASSFPGGTPLHF
TGTGCCAGCAGTTTCCCCGGAGGGACACCCCTCCACTTT
>NA|TRBV7-9|TRBJ1-2|NA
CASSLGQGTSNGYTF
TGTGCCAGCAGCTTAGGACAAGGGACATCGAATGGCTACACCTTC
>NA|TRBV3-1/TRBV3-2|TRBJ2-1|NA
CASSSSESSGEQFF
TGTGCCAGCAGCAGCTCTGAGAGCTCGGGTGAGCAGTTCTTC
>NA|TRBV19|TRBJ1-5|TRBD1
CASSAGQGQYSNQPQHF
TGTGCCAGTAGTGCGGGACAGGGCCAATATAGCAATCAGCCCCAGCATTTT
>NA|TRBV5-1|TRBJ2-3|NA
CASSGGQGTDTQYF
TGCGCCAGCTCCGGTGGGCAGGGCACAGATACGCAGTATTTT
>NA|TRBV10-3|TRBJ1-5|NA
CAISESIGGRNQPQHF
TGTGCCATCAGTGAGTCGATTGGGGGCCGCAATCAGCCCCAGCATTTT
>NA|TRBV19|TRBJ1-5|NA
CASSRWGDNQPQHF
TGTGCCAGTAGTCGATGGGGGGACAATCAGCCCCAGCATTTT
>NA|TRBV28|TRBJ2-5|NA
CASSSYGGKGAKETQYF
TGTGCCAGCAGTTCGTACGGGGGAAAGGGGGCGAAAGAGACCCAGTACTTC
>NA|TRBV4-1|TRBJ2-1|NA
CASSQEQGTSYNEQFF
TGCGCCAGCAGCCAAGAGCAGGGGACCTCCTACAATGAGCAGTTCTTC
>NA|TRBV4-2|TRBJ1-4|NA
CASSQEGQGNEKLFF
TGTGCCAGCAGCCAAGAAGGGCAGGGGAACGAAAAACTGTTTTTT
>NA|TRBV7-2|TRBJ2-6|NA
CASSWPPGAHLSGANVLTF
TGTGCCAGCAGCTGGCCGCCAGGGGCCCACCTCTCTGGGGCCAACGTCCTGACTTTC
>once|TRBV12-3/TRBV12-4|TRBJ2-7|NA
CASAPEGEFEQYF
TGTGCCAGCGCCCCAGAGGGTGAGTTCGAGCAGTACTTC
>once|TRBV10-1|TRBJ1-1|NA
CASRGHVNTEAFF
TGCGCCAGCAGAGGACACGTAAACACTGAAGCTTTCTTT
>NA|TRBV19|TRBJ1-1|NA
CASGAGIRTEAFF
TGTGCCTCAGGGGCAGGCATAAGAACTGAAGCTTTCTTT
>NA|TRBV19|TRBJ2-3|NA
CASSMAREVDTQYF
TGTGCCAGTAGTATGGCCAGGGAGGTTGATACGCAGTATTTT
>NA|TRBV7-2|TRBJ2-7|TRBD1
CASSGPGQGYEQYF
TGTGCCAGCAGCGGTCCGGGACAGGGCTACGAGCAGTACTTC